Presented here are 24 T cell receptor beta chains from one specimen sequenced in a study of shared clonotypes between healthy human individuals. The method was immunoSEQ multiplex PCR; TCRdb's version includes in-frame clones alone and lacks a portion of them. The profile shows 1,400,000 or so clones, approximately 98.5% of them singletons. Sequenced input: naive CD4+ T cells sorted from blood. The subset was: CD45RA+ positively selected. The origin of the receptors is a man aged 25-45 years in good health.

In DNA, the CDR3 is TGTGCCAGCAGACTCAATCGGGACGCCGGACCCGGGGAGCTGTTTTTT. Translating gives CASRLNRDAGPGELFF. The V gene is TRBV5-6, the J gene TRBJ2-2; either TRBD1 or TRBD2 may fit D (5 bases each). V lost 5 bases, J lost 6 bases, and 20 bases lay in between. This CDR3 is built from 16 residues. Germline CDR1 is SGHDT and CDR2 is YYEEEE.

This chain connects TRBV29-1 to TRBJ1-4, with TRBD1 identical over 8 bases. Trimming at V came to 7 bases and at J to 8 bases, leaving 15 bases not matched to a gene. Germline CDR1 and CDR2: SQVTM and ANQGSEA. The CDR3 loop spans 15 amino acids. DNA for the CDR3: TGCAGCGCTGGGACAGGTGTTCCCCCGGGCGAAAAACTGTTTTTT. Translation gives CSAGTGVPPGEKLFF.

CDR3 coding DNA: TGTGCCAGCAGTGAAGTATGGGACTTTGGAAACACCATATATTTT. This translates into CASSEVWDFGNTIYF. The chain joins TRBV6-1 to TRBJ1-3; D perhaps matches TRBD1 (5 bases). V was trimmed by 1 base and J by 3 bases, leaving 10 bases between them. Per the germline V gene, CDR1 is MNHNS and CDR2 is SASEGT. This CDR3 has 15 amino acids.

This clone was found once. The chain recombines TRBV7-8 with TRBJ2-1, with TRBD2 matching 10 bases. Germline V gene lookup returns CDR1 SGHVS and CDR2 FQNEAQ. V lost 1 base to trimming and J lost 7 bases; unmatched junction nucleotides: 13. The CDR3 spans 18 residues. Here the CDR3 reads CASSLVGSGGRLRNEQFF. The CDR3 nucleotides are TGTGCCAGCAGCTTAGTAGGTAGCGGGGGGAGGTTAAGAAATGAGCAGTTCTTC.

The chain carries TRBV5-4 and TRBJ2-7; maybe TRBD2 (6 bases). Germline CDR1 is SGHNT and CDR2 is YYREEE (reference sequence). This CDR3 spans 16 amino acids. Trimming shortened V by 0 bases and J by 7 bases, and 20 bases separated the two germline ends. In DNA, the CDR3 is TGTGCCAGCAGCTTGGAGCCCGGGACTTCACGTGGGGAGCAGTACTTC. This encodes CASSLEPGTSRGEQYF. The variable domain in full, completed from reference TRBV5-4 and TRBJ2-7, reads ETGVTQSPTHLIKTRGQQVTLRCSSQSGHNTVSWYQQALGQGPQFIFQYYREEENGRGNFPPRFSGLQFPNYSSELNVNALELDDSALYLCASSLEPGTSRGEQYFGPGTRLTVT.

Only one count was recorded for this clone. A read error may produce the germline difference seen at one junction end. The CDR3 DNA reads as TGTGCCAGCAGCTTAGATCTCGCTAGCGGGATTCGGACCCACTTC. Its protein product is CASSLDLASGIRTHF. The V and J genes are TRBV11-2 and TRBJ2-7; 9 bases align to TRBD2. CDR1 and CDR2 (germline): SGHAT, FQNNGV. The CDR3 loop spans 15 amino acids. The variable domain in full, with the rest retrieved from reference TRBV11-2 and TRBJ2-7, is EAGVAQSPRYKIIEKRQSVAFWCNPISGHATLYWYQQILGQGPKLLIQFQNNGVVDDSQLPKDRFSAERLKGVDSTLKIQPAKLEDSAVYLCASSLDLASGIRTHFGPGTRLTVT.

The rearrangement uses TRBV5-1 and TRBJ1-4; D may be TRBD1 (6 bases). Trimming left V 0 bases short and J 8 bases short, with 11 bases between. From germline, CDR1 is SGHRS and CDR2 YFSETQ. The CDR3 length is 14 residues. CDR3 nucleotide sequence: TGCGCCAGCAGCTTGGTCGGGGGCGCGGAAAAACTGTTTTTT. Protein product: CASSLVGGAEKLFF.

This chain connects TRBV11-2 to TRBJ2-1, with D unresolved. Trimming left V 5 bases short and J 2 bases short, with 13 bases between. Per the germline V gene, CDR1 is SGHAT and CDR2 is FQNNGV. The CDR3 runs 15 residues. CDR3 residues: CASSPFVRTYNEQFF. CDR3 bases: TGTGCCAGCAGCCCATTCGTAAGAACCTACAATGAGCAGTTCTTC.

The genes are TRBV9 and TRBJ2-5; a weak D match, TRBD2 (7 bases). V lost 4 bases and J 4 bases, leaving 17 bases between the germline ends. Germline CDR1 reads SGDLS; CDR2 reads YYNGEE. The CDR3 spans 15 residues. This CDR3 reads CASSQSGTFVETQYF. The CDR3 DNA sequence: TGTGCCAGCAGCCAGAGCGGGACATTCGTAGAGACCCAGTACTTC. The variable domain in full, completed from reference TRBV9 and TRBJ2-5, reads DSGVTQTPKHLITATGQRVTLRCSPRSGDLSVYWYQQSLDQGLQFLIQYYNGEERAKGNILERFSAQQFPDLHSELNLSSLELGDSALYFCASSQSGTFVETQYFGPGTRLLVL.

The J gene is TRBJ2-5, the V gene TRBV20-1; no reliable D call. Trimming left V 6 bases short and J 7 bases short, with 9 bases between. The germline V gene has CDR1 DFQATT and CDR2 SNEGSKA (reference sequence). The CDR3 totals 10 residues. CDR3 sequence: CSADLGTQYF. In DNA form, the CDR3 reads TGCAGTGCCGACCTAGGGACCCAGTACTTC.

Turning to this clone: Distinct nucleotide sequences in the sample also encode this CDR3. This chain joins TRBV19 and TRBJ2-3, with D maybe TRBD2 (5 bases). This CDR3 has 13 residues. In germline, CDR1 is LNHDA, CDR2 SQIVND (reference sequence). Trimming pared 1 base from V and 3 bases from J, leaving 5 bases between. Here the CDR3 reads CASSIAGTDTQYF. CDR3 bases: TGTGCCAGTAGTATAGCGGGAACAGATACGCAGTATTTT.

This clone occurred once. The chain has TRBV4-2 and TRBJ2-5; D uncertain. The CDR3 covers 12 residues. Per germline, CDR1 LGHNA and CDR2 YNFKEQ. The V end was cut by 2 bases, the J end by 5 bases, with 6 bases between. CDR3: CASSQSLETQYF. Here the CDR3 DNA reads TGTGCCAGCAGCCAATCTCTCGAGACCCAGTACTTC.

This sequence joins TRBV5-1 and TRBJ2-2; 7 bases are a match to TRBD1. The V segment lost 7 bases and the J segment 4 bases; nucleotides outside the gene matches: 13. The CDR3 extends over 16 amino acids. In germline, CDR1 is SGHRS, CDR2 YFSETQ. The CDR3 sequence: CASGSGQLVITGELFF. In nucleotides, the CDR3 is TGCGCCAGCGGGTCGGGACAGCTTGTTATCACCGGGGAGCTGTTTTTT.

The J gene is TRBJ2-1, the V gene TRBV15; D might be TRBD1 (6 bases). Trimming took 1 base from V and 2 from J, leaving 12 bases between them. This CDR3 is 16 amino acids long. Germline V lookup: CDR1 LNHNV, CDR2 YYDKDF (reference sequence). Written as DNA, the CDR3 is TGTGCCACCAGCAGAGGCACAGGGAAAACCTACAATGAGCAGTTCTTC. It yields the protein CATSRGTGKTYNEQFF. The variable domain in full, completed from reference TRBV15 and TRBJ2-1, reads DAMVIQNPRYQVTQFGKPVTLSCSQTLNHNVMYWYQQKSSQAPKLLFHYYDKDFNNEADTPDNFQSRRPNTSFCFLDIRSPGLGDTAMYLCATSRGTGKTYNEQFFGPGTRLTVL.

The chain's CDR3 is CASSRQGEKLFF. CDR3 nucleotide sequence: TGTGCCAGCAGCCGACAAGGTGAAAAACTGTTTTTT. This chain uses TRBV5-5 with TRBJ1-4; D remains unclear. Germline V CDR1 and CDR2: SGHKS, YYEKEE (reference sequence). V lost 4 bases to trimming and J lost 7 bases, with 8 bases between them. The CDR3 consists of 12 residues.

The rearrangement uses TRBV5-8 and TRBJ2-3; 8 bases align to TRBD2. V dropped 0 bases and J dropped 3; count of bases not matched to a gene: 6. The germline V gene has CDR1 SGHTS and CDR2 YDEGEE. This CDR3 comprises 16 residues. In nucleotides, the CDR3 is TGTGCCAGCAGCTTGGGTCAAGCGGGAGCGACAGATACGCAGTATTTT. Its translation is CASSLGQAGATDTQYF.

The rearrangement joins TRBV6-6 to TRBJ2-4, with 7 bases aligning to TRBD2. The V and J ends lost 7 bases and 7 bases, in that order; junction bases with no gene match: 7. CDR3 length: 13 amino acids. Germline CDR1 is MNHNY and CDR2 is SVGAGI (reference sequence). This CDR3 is CASTGLESNIQYF. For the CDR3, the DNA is TGTGCCAGCACCGGACTAGAGAGTAACATTCAGTACTTC.

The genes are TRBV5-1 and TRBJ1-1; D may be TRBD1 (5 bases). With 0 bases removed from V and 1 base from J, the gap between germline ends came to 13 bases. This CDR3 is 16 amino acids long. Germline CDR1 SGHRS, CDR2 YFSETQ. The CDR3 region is CASSLGGHPRNTEAFF. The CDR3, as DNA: TGCGCCAGCAGCTTGGGTGGACACCCGAGGAACACTGAAGCTTTCTTT.

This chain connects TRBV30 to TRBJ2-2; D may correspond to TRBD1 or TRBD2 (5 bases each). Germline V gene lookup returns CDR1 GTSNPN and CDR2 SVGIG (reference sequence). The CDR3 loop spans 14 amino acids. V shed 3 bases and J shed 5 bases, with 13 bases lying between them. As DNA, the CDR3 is TGTGCCTGGAGCGGGACGGTCAAAACCGGGGAGCTGTTTTTT. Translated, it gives CAWSGTVKTGELFF.

The CDR3 DNA follows: TGTGCCACCAGCGCCTGGGACAGGGAAACAACTAATGAAAAACTGTTTTTT. It specifies CATSAWDRETTNEKLFF. The V call is TRBV15, the J call TRBJ1-4; 9 nucleotides agree with TRBD1. CDR3 length: 17 residues. J lost 0 bases, V lost 5 bases, and 7 bases had no gene match. Per germline, CDR1 LNHNV and CDR2 YYDKDF (reference sequence).

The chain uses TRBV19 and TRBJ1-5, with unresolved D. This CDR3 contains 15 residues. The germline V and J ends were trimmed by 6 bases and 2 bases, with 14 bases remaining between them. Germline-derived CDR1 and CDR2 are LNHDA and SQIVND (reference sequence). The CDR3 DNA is TGTGCCAGTAGACGGGGTTCGAGCCGCAATCAGCCCCAGCATTTT. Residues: CASRRGSSRNQPQHF.

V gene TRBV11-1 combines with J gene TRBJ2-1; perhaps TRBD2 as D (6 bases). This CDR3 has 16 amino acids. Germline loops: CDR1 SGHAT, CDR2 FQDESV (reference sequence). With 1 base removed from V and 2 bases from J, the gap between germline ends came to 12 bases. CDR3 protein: CASSLVATRTYNEQFF. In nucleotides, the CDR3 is TGTGCCAGCAGCTTAGTGGCGACTAGGACCTACAATGAGCAGTTCTTC.

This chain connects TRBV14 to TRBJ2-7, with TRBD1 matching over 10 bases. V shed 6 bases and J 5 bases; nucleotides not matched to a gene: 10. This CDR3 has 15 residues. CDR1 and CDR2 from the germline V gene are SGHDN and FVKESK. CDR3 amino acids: CASSRKPGTGDEQYF. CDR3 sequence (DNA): TGTGCCAGCAGTCGTAAACCCGGGACAGGGGACGAGCAGTACTTC.

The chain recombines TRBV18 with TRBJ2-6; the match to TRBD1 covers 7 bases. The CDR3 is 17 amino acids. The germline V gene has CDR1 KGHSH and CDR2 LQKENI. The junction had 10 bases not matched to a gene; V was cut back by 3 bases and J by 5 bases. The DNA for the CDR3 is TGTGCCAGCTCACCCGACGACAGGGCTCTATGGGCCAACGTCCTGACTTTC. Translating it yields CASSPDDRALWANVLTF. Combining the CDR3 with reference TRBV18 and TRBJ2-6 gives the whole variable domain NAGVMQNPRHLVRRRGQEARLRCSPMKGHSHVYWYRQLPEEGLKFMVYLQKENIIDESGMPKERFSAEFPKEGPSILRIQQVVRGDSAAYFCASSPDDRALWANVLTFGAGSRLTVL.